This T cell receptor beta chain comes out of a study of high-grade serous ovarian cancer treatment subgroups. As for the study in general: Each sample yielded on average 7,494 unique TCR beta rearrangements from approximately 13,000 reads.

This CDR3 is built from 14 residues. The germline V gene has CDR1 SGHDT and CDR2 YYEEEE. V shed 1 base, J shed 1 base, and the junction held 0 bases outside the gene matches. As to this clone: Its target is not known.

Tumor samples were taken before definitive surgery or chemotherapy. Some clones are missing from TCRdb's copy, which holds only in-frame ones; the method was immunoSEQ multiplex PCR. The table lists fewer than 4,500 clones, 55% to 70% of them singletons, with 14% to 15% in the top ten. Findings and caveats of the study: TCR relatedness rose with neoantigen level and trended with mutation load. These tumor repertoires lack spatial information from bulk sequencing.

The chain joins TRBV5-6 to TRBJ1-1, with TRBD1 matching 8 bases. The receptor's source is a human donor with high-grade serous ovarian cancer. Source material: tumor tissue. CDR3 region: CASSLTGGNTEAFF. The CDR3 nucleotides are TGTGCCAGCAGCTTGACAGGGGGGAACACTGAAGCTTTCTTT. Variable domain in full (rest from reference TRBV5-6 and TRBJ1-1): DAGVTQSPTHLIKTRGQQVTLRCSPKSGHDTVSWYQQALGQGPQFIFQYYEEEERQRGNFPDRFSGHQFPNYSSELNVNALLLGDSALYLCASSLTGGNTEAFFGQGTRLTVV.